This TCR beta chain was sequenced for a study of blood T cell repertoires in COVID-19 (dated by TCRdb to 2018 to 2021). At the level of the whole study: Collaborator samples came from the United States, Italy and Spain and covered acute and convalescent phases of COVID-19. A freely available public database, intended as a resource for researchers studying the immune response to SARS-CoV-2, is where the repertoires were released. The prospective study material was composed of cDNA or gDNA derived from T cells, B-cell-depleted T cells, or PBMCs. Where available, HLA class I and class II types were obtained from metadata supplied by the sample provider rather than from assay-based typing. The samples were drawn from two sources: the first 160 participants of the ongoing ImmuneRACE study, and 1,000 to 1,500 subjects contributed by 6 global collaborators. Deeply sampled blood TCRbeta repertoires from subjects exposed to, actively infected with, or recovered from COVID-19 were included in the dataset. A de-identified subject ID, COVID-19 status, age in years and sex were almost always included in the sample metadata. Overall study results and their limits: The quantity of clinical and demographic metadata differed by source and by participant and was supplied without curation.

Comments on this clone: Its antigen is unknown. Per-base quality was not reported, and no clone a single base away is much larger than it.

Trimming costs V 4 bases and J 0 bases, and their ends lie 9 bases apart. The germline V gene encodes CDR1 KGHDR and CDR2 SFDVKD. Including cysteine and phenylalanine, the CDR3 has 15 amino acids. Only the CDR3 region is kept as DNA, spanning 45 bases read in frame from base 1. The immunoSEQ Assay, a bias-controlled multiplex PCR, was used to amplify TCRbeta CDR3 regions from genomic DNA. As for the original processing: The number of nucleated cells in each sample was estimated by amplification of reference gene primers within the assay. To quantify the absolute abundance of each unique TCRbeta CDR3 rearrangement, sequence reads were collapsed and filtered. Productive Simpson clonality was computed per sample as the square root of Simpson's diversity index over productive rearrangements. The table was pulled from immuneACCESS by TCRdb, which kept in-frame rearrangements only. Such tables lose some clones; where checked, under half of the loss comes from unresolved V genes, and the rest has no known cause. The DNA was the basis for D and trimming; V, J and clone size are from that table. In this sample the table shows roughly 190,000 clones, approximately 86% of which occur a single time. The ten largest make up around 2% of the sample.

Enrolling through a virtual design, the prospective study's participants ranged in age from about 18 to 100 years and lived across 24 United States geographic areas. To assign participants to cohorts, the prospective study relied on clinical history that participants themselves reported in a screening survey and a study questionnaire. For ImmuneRACE Cohort 3, a participant was defined as recovered based on two consecutive negative NP/OP PCR tests, clearance by a healthcare professional, or resolution of symptoms. Mobile phlebotomists in the prospective study collected whole blood, serum and a nasopharyngeal or oropharyngeal swab from every participant. Over a roughly 2-month period, participants in the prospective study had the option of providing additional blood draws and questionnaires. Before DNA extraction, prospective study blood samples were shipped either frozen or at room temperature.

Sequencing was done on a sample of PBMCs or T cells enriched from blood (not recorded which). The TCR originated in a woman in her thirties who had recovered from COVID-19. The receptor chain draws on TRBV24-1 and TRBJ2-1; matching of 6 bases hints at TRBD2 as the D gene. The CDR3 reads CATSDIADSYNEQFF. The DNA sequence follows: TGTGCCACCAGTGACATAGCGGACTCCTACAATGAGCAGTTCTTC.